One and the same sample provided the 18 T cell receptor beta chains below, sequenced in a study of OX40 agonist ivuxolimab in advanced cancers. Assay used: immunoSEQ multiplex PCR; TCRdb lists only in-frame clones, some missing. The table lists around 26,000 clones, roughly 89% of them singletons. The specimen was CD4+ or CD8+ T cells sorted from blood, collected in a trial of the OX40 agonist ivuxolimab. All receptors come from an adult with an advanced solid tumor such as melanoma, head and neck, liver or kidney cancer.

This chain connects TRBV27 to TRBJ2-5; D possibly matches TRBD1 or TRBD2 (5 bases each). Germline V gene sequence: CDR1 MNHEY, CDR2 SMNVEV (reference sequence). V lost 5 bases and J lost 7, with 14 bases in between. The CDR3 is 13 amino acids. The CDR3 sequence: CASSPRGSGTQYF. The CDR3 nucleotides read TGTGCCAGCAGTCCCCGGGGCTCGGGGACCCAGTACTTC.

The chain joins TRBV4-1 to TRBJ1-1; 7 bases agree with TRBD1. V trimming: 1 base; J trimming: 3 bases; junction bases outside the gene matches: 2. Per germline, CDR1 MGHRA and CDR2 YSYEKL. The CDR3 contains 14 residues. DNA for the CDR3: TGCGCCAGCAGCCAAGCAGGGGGGTACACTGAAGCTTTCTTT. This codes for CASSQAGGYTEAFF.

The V call is TRBV7-8, the J call TRBJ1-2; D unresolved. The V gene lost 7 bases and the J gene lost 4 bases, with 4 bases spanning the gap. Germline assignment: CDR1 SGHVS and CDR2 FQNEAQ. The CDR3 runs 10 residues. The CDR3 loop is CASTGYGYTF. The DNA for the CDR3 is TGTGCCAGCACAGGCTATGGCTACACCTTC.

The genes are TRBV27 and TRBJ1-1; a weak D match, TRBD1 (6 bases). This CDR3 spans 15 amino acids. Between the trimmed V and J ends, which lost 0 bases and 5 bases, there was a span of 13 bases. Germline V gene data show CDR1 as MNHEY and CDR2 as SMNVEV (reference sequence). The CDR3 loop is CASSLSHGGRTEAFF. CDR3 coding DNA: TGTGCCAGCAGTTTATCGCACGGGGGGCGGACTGAAGCTTTCTTT.

This clone has just a few counts. This chain connects TRBV4-1 to TRBJ2-7, with 10 nucleotides matching TRBD1. Germline CDR1 is MGHRA and CDR2 is YSYEKL. The V and J ends lost 3 bases and 4 bases, in that order; junction bases with no gene match: 6. The CDR3 has 15 amino acids. Here the CDR3 reads CASSHRGQGSYEQYF. The CDR3 bases are TGCGCCAGCAGCCACCGGGGACAGGGGTCGTACGAGCAGTACTTC.

This rearrangement joins TRBV29-1 to TRBJ1-2; D is uncertain. The CDR3 runs to 12 residues. The germline CDR1 and CDR2 sequences are SQVTM and ANQGSEA. V was trimmed by 5 bases and J by 0 bases, leaving 7 bases between them. CDR3 loop: CSVLPPNYGYTF. DNA for the CDR3: TGCAGCGTTTTACCCCCTAACTATGGCTACACCTTC.

The gene calls are TRBV6-6 and TRBJ2-2; maybe TRBD1 (6 bases). This CDR3 has 15 residues. V was cut by 0 bases and J by 5 bases, with 10 bases left in between. Germline-derived CDR1 and CDR2 are MNHNY and SVGAGI (reference sequence). The CDR3 loop reads CASSYSPGETGELFF. CDR3 coding DNA: TGTGCCAGCAGTTACTCACCAGGGGAGACCGGGGAGCTGTTTTTT.

The chain uses TRBV6-4 and TRBJ2-1; possible D gene TRBD1, 5 bases. The V gene lost 2 bases and the J gene lost 1 base, with 6 bases spanning the gap. In germline, CDR1 is MRHNA, CDR2 SNTAGT. The CDR3 has 14 amino acids. The CDR3 DNA is TGTGCCAGCAGTGACAGGGGTTCCTACAATGAGCAGTTCTTC. Its translation is CASSDRGSYNEQFF.

The rearrangement links TRBV15 to TRBJ2-3, with 13 bases aligning to TRBD2. Germline V gene lookup returns CDR1 LNHNV and CDR2 YYDKDF (reference sequence). The CDR3 loop spans 17 amino acids. V dropped 0 bases and J dropped 3; count of bases not matched to a gene: 3. CDR3 DNA sequence: TGTGCCACCAGCAGAGATAGACTAGCGGGAGGAACAGATACGCAGTATTTT. Amino acid sequence: CATSRDRLAGGTDTQYF.

The CDR3 DNA is TGTGCCAGCAGTTCAACCCCAGGAACCGGGGAGCTGTTTTTT. Protein: CASSSTPGTGELFF. This chain joins TRBV27 and TRBJ2-2; no firm D call. This CDR3 is built from 14 residues. Germline-derived CDR1 and CDR2 are MNHEY and SMNVEV (reference sequence). V was clipped by 4 bases and J by 5 bases, with 11 bases between them.

V and J are TRBV6-5 and TRBJ1-6; D gene ambiguous. CDR1 and CDR2 from the germline V gene are MNHEY and SVGAGI. Trimming removed 0 bases at V and 7 bases at J, with 13 bases between. The CDR3 runs to 16 residues. CDR3 protein: CASSYSQALRNSPLHF. CDR3 DNA sequence: TGTGCCAGCAGTTACTCCCAGGCACTCAGGAATTCACCCCTCCACTTT.

The V and J genes are TRBV19 and TRBJ2-1; TRBD2 agrees at 9 bases. The CDR3 consists of 14 residues. Germline V lookup: CDR1 LNHDA, CDR2 SQIVND (reference sequence). V shed 7 bases and J 6 bases; nucleotides not matched to a gene: 7. This CDR3 is CASIGAGGPNEQFF. The CDR3 region has the DNA TGTGCCAGTATCGGAGCGGGGGGCCCCAATGAGCAGTTCTTC.

The chain has TRBV9 and TRBJ1-1; 8 nucleotides agree with TRBD1. Germline CDR1 is SGDLS and CDR2 is YYNGEE. V lost 4 bases and J lost 3; bases outside the gene matches: 8. The CDR3 loop spans 15 amino acids. The CDR3 DNA reads as TGTGCCAGCAGCTCCTGGACAGGGCGGGACACTGAAGCTTTCTTT. Translation: CASSSWTGRDTEAFF. The full variable domain, its missing parts supplied by reference TRBV9 and TRBJ1-1, is DSGVTQTPKHLITATGQRVTLRCSPRSGDLSVYWYQQSLDQGLQFLIQYYNGEERAKGNILERFSAQQFPDLHSELNLSSLELGDSALYFCASSSWTGRDTEAFFGQGTRLTVV.

The J gene is TRBJ2-7, the V gene TRBV7-2; 7 bases agree with TRBD2. Trimming took 5 bases from V and 2 from J; bases not matched to a gene: 18. Germline V gene data show CDR1 as SGHTA and CDR2 as FQGNSA. The CDR3 has 18 residues. The CDR3 is CASSQTSGTLYTPYEQYF. The DNA for the CDR3 is TGTGCCAGCAGCCAAACGAGCGGGACCCTTTACACCCCCTACGAGCAGTACTTC.

V is TRBV7-9 and J is TRBJ2-2; D unclear. Per the germline V gene, CDR1 is SEHNR and CDR2 is FQNEAQ (reference sequence). V lost 2 bases, J lost 9 bases, and 16 bases lay in between. The CDR3 is 15 residues long. The CDR3 nucleotides are TGTGCCAGCAGCTTATTAGACGGAAGAGGCCGGGAGCTGTTTTTT. Residues: CASSLLDGRGRELFF. The complete variable domain, with remaining parts taken from reference TRBV7-9 and TRBJ2-2, reads DTGVSQNPRHKITKRGQNVTFRCDPISEHNRLYWYRQTLGQGPEFLTYFQNEAQLEKSRLLSDRFSAERPKGSFSTLEIQRTEQGDSAMYLCASSLLDGRGRELFFGEGSRLTVL.

Only a few counts were recorded for this clone. The CDR3 DNA reads as TGTGCCAGCAGTTTTGCTAGCGGGGGAACCGGGGAGCTGTTTTTT. This translates into CASSFASGGTGELFF. The chain links TRBV27 to TRBJ2-2; 10 bases match TRBD2. The germline gives CDR1 MNHEY, CDR2 SMNVEV (reference sequence). The length of the CDR3 is 15 residues. Trimming cost V 3 bases and J 5 bases; bases outside gene matches: 3.

This chain links TRBV7-9 with TRBJ2-7; 7 bases match TRBD1. The length of the CDR3 is 14 residues. With 4 bases clipped from V and 0 bases from J, the junction kept 3 bases outside the gene matches. Germline values: CDR1 SEHNR, CDR2 FQNEAQ (reference sequence). The CDR3 sequence: CASSSRDSSYEQYF. CDR3 in DNA: TGTGCCAGCAGCTCCCGGGACAGCTCCTACGAGCAGTACTTC.

The rearrangement links TRBV11-2 to TRBJ1-3, with a tentative D call TRBD1 (5 bases). V was shortened by 5 bases and J by 2 bases, with 13 bases between the two germline ends. Per germline, CDR1 SGHAT and CDR2 FQNNGV. The CDR3 covers 15 residues. CDR3 nucleotide sequence: TGTGCCAGCAGCCGCTTCGGGGGGGCTGGAAACACCATATATTTT. Amino acid sequence: CASSRFGGAGNTIYF.